The clone carrying this T cell receptor (beta chain) was counted a few times. Its antigen remains unidentified. PCR used 60 Vbeta primers and 13 Jbeta primers. The table came from immunoSEQ multiplex PCR; TCRdb's copy has only in-frame clones and leaves some out. In the table there are fewer than 130,000 clones, 75% to 90% of which are singletons. The CDR3 consists of 12 residues. Germline V gene data show CDR1 as SGHTA and CDR2 as FQGNSA. V shed 0 bases and J shed 6 bases, with 6 bases lying between them. The sample is drawn from a study of cytomegalovirus exposure and HLA in healthy donors. General observations from the study: Listed as cytomegalovirus-associated were over 150 TCR beta chains.

The chain links TRBV7-2 to TRBJ2-7; D not resolved. The sequence came from a man between 40 and 49 years old in good health and CMV-seronegative. The sample comprised PBMCs. As DNA, the CDR3 is TGTGCCAGCAGCTTAGCCTCCCTCGAGCAGTACTTC. This gives the protein CASSLASLEQYF.